Listed below are T cell receptor beta chains from one sample, sequenced in a study of blood T cells in healthy people across ages. TCRdb passed the 5' RACE reads through MiXCR, listing each CDR3 protein once. The sample lists 750,000 to 950,000 distinct CDR3 sequences, 53% seen once, with roughly 37% in the top ten. Material for sequencing was blood. The receptors shown here come from an elderly man in good health. CDR3s leave out the opening cysteine and the closing phenylalanine or tryptophan.

j_call: TRBJ2-3; v_call: TRBV10-3; cdr3_aa: AISETRDADTQY
j_call: TRBJ2-4; v_call: TRBV12-3/TRBV12-4; cdr3_aa: ASSPPGSGRKNIQY
j_call: TRBJ2-7; v_call: TRBV18; cdr3_aa: ASSPSGTSGVDEQY
j_call: TRBJ2-1; v_call: TRBV3-1; cdr3_aa: ASSADSSREQF
j_call: TRBJ1-6; v_call: TRBV7-2; cdr3_aa: ASSLRRNSPLH
j_call: TRBJ2-1; v_call: TRBV4-2; cdr3_aa: ASNQGGGGYNEQF
j_call: TRBJ1-1; v_call: TRBV7-2; cdr3_aa: ASSSRSNTEAF
j_call: TRBJ2-5; v_call: TRBV12-3/TRBV12-4; cdr3_aa: ASSLTGIPSEQY
j_call: TRBJ2-3; v_call: TRBV7-9; cdr3_aa: ASSLNLPVSLAY
j_call: TRBJ2-7; v_call: TRBV6-6; cdr3_aa: ASSDSWVYEQY
j_call: TRBJ2-4; v_call: TRBV6-5; cdr3_aa: ASIRTSGSYGQY
j_call: TRBJ2-4; v_call: TRBV20-1; cdr3_aa: SAMAKNIQY
j_call: TRBJ2-1; v_call: TRBV6-4; cdr3_aa: ASSPAAGGSYNEQF
j_call: TRBJ2-7; v_call: TRBV20-1; cdr3_aa: SAVPGVGEQY
j_call: TRBJ2-5; v_call: TRBV7-6; cdr3_aa: ASSLASRAETQY
j_call: TRBJ1-1; v_call: TRBV20-1; cdr3_aa: SARYDRGHSGNTEAF
j_call: TRBJ1-1; v_call: TRBV12-3/TRBV12-4; cdr3_aa: ASSFEDGDGNTEAF
j_call: TRBJ2-5; v_call: TRBV30; cdr3_aa: AWKGDQETQY
j_call: TRBJ1-1; v_call: TRBV5-1; cdr3_aa: ASSFQGASPGTEAF
j_call: TRBJ2-3; v_call: TRBV5-1; cdr3_aa: ASSLVPELQHRYAY
j_call: TRBJ1-5; v_call: TRBV7-2; cdr3_aa: ASSLRRGQPQH
j_call: -; v_call: TRBV27; cdr3_aa: ASSLNSYPHEQY
j_call: TRBJ2-7; v_call: TRBV20-1; cdr3_aa: SARVGRQGREQY
j_call: TRBJ2-1; v_call: TRBV29-1; cdr3_aa: SARGAGPASSYEQF
j_call: TRBJ1-5; v_call: TRBV20-1; cdr3_aa: SASSRDGPNQPQH
j_call: TRBJ2-1; v_call: TRBV10-3; cdr3_aa: ATGRALGNEQF
j_call: TRBJ1-2; v_call: TRBV12-3/TRBV12-4; cdr3_aa: ASSVPGPGRYT
j_call: TRBJ2-1; v_call: TRBV13; cdr3_aa: ASSFRGAYNEQF